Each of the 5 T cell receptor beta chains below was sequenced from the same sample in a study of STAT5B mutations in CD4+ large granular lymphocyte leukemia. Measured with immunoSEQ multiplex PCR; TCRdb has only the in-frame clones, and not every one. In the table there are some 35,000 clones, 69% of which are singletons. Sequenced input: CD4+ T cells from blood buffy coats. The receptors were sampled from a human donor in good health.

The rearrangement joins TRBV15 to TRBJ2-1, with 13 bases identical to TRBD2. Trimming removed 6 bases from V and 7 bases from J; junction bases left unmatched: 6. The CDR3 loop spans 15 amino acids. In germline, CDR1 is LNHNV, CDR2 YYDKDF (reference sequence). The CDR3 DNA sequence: TGTGCCACCAGTGGGGGACTAGCGGGGTGGAATGAGCAGTTCTTC. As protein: CATSGGLAGWNEQFF.

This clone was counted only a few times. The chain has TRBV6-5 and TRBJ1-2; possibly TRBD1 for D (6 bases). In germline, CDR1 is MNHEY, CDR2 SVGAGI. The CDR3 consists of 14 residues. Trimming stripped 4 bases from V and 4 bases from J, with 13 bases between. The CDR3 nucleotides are TGTGCCAGCAGTTGGACACAGGGTACCTATGGCTACACCTTC. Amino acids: CASSWTQGTYGYTF.

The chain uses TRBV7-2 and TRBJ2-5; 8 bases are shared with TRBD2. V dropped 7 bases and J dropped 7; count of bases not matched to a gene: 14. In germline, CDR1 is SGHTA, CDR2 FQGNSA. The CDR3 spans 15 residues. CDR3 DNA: TGTGCCAGCATCCCCCCTCCGGGGGGGGACGGGACCCAGTACTTC. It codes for CASIPPPGGDGTQYF.

The CDR3 DNA reads TGTGCCAGCATCTCCGGCCGAGCGTTGGCAAACATTCAGTACTTC. This translates into CASISGRALANIQYF. The chain employs TRBV6-1 and TRBJ2-4, with unresolved D. V shed 7 bases and J shed 6 bases, with 19 bases lying between them. The CDR3 runs to 15 residues. From germline, CDR1 is MNHNS and CDR2 SASEGT.

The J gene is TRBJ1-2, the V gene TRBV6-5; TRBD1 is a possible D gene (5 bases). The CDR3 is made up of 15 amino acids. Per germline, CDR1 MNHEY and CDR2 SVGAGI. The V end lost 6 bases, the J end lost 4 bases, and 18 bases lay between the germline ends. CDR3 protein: CASSRSLQGPYGYTF. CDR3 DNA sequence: TGTGCCAGCAGCCGTTCCCTTCAGGGCCCCTATGGCTACACCTTC.